The entry below describes one T cell receptor beta chain. Individuals aged about 18 to 89 years were recruited from roughly 22 US areas. Germline CDR1 is SGHAT and CDR2 is FQDESV (reference sequence). The CDR3 contains 15 residues. V shed 4 bases and J shed 0 bases, with 13 bases lying between them. In the original workflow: Nucleated cell counts were estimated from reference gene primer amplification. Using immunoSEQ multiplex PCR, the repertoire was profiled, and TCRdb retains in-frame clones only, with some absent. That table supplies the V and J calls and clone size; D and trimming were determined from the DNA. The data hold hundreds of thousands of clones, with roughly nine tenths observed a single time. This sample was included in a study of blood T cell repertoires in COVID-19. At the level of the study: Before being deemed recovered, Cohort 3 donors had two negative PCRs, clearance, or symptom resolution. PBMCs, B-cell-depleted T cells, or T cells were the source of the cDNA or gDNA that made up the material.

The sequenced sample consisted of PBMCs or T cells enriched from blood (not recorded which). J is TRBJ2-7 and V is TRBV11-1; D ambiguous. This clonotype was sampled from a woman aged 45 to 65 in a cohort exposed to, infected with or recovered from COVID-19 (not recorded which). CDR3 coding DNA: TGTGCCAGCAGCTCCCACACCCAAACCTCCTACGAGCAGTACTTC. Encoded protein: CASSSHTQTSYEQYF.